This entry lists 2 T cell receptor beta chains sequenced from one sample in a study of prognosis after radiotherapy for stage I lung cancer. Genomic DNA was subjected to two-round multiplex PCR for amplification of TCR beta CDR3. During first-round PCR, primers specific to each TRBV and TRBJ gene were used. In TCRdb, the multiplex PCR reads were re-called with MiXCR into one record per CDR3 protein. Of about 15,000 distinct CDR3 sequences in the sample, around 15% were seen once. Sample: PBMCs, taken before or after stereotactic body radiation therapy (not recorded which). These receptors were taken from a donor of 50 years or more with non-small cell lung cancer.

This chain connects TRBV28 to TRBJ1-2; 7 nucleotides agree with TRBD1. V was pared by 2 bases and J by 6 bases, with 6 bases of the junction left unmatched. Germline lookup yields CDR1 MDHEN and CDR2 SYDVKM. The CDR3 is made up of 14 amino acids. This chain's CDR3 is CASSLDRVLDGYTF. The CDR3 nucleotides are TGTGCCAGCAGTTTAGACAGGGTGTTGGATGGCTACACCTTC.

This clonotype has at least ten counts. The chain links TRBV4-1 to TRBJ2-7; TRBD2 agrees at 11 bases. CDR1 and CDR2 from the germline V gene are MGHRA and YSYEKL. J was trimmed by 9 bases and V by 1 base; bases with no gene match: 8. There are 15 residues in the CDR3. This CDR3 reads CASSQVGTSGAGQYF. The CDR3 coding sequence is TGCGCCAGCAGCCAAGTTGGGACTAGCGGAGCGGGGCAGTACTTC.